This entry lists 7 T cell receptor beta chains sequenced from one sample in a study of cytomegalovirus exposure and HLA in healthy donors. With 60 Vbeta and 13 Jbeta primers, the PCR was carried out. Clones were sequenced by immunoSEQ multiplex PCR, and TCRdb holds only the in-frame ones, with some missing. The table lists some 170,000 clones, approximately 78% of them singletons, with roughly 7.5% in the top ten. Sequencing used PBMCs. These receptors were taken from a woman aged 25 to 39 in good health and CMV-seropositive.

The chain couples TRBV18 to TRBJ1-3; D is possibly TRBD1 (6 bases). The CDR3 is 17 residues long. The V gene lost 6 bases and the J gene lost 0 bases, with 18 bases spanning the gap. Germline CDR1 and CDR2: KGHSH and LQKENI. The CDR3 region has the DNA TGTGCCAGCTCGCCAAATAGGGGGTCCCGCTCTGGAAACACCATATATTTT. Encoded protein: CASSPNRGSRSGNTIYF. Full variable domain (outside the CDR3, taken from reference TRBV18 and TRBJ1-3): NAGVMQNPRHLVRRRGQEARLRCSPMKGHSHVYWYRQLPEEGLKFMVYLQKENIIDESGMPKERFSAEFPKEGPSILRIQQVVRGDSAAYFCASSPNRGSRSGNTIYFGEGSWLTVV.

The CDR3 DNA reads as TGCGCCAGCAACCCGACAGGAGGCACCGGGGAGCTGTTTTTT. Its translation is CASNPTGGTGELFF. The chain uses TRBV5-1 and TRBJ2-2; possibly TRBD1 for D (6 bases). The germline V gene has CDR1 SGHRS and CDR2 YFSETQ. The ends were cut back, 6 bases at V and 4 bases at J, with 13 bases in the middle. The CDR3 sequence is 14 residues long.

The gene calls are TRBV4-3 and TRBJ2-2, with D maybe TRBD1 (7 bases). The V and J ends lost 4 bases and 6 bases respectively, with 21 bases between them. CDR3 length: 17 amino acids. Germline assignment: CDR1 LGHNA and CDR2 YSLEER. The CDR3 DNA reads as TGCGCCAGCAGCCCCGTCAGTGGGCAGGGGGGTCCCGGGGAGCTGTTTTTT. It codes for CASSPVSGQGGPGELFF.

The V and J genes are TRBV5-6 and TRBJ2-1; 9 nucleotides agree with TRBD2. V was clipped by 4 bases and J by 7 bases; unmatched bases: 12. The CDR3 covers 16 residues. The V gene's germline CDR1 is SGHDT and CDR2 YYEEEE. CDR3 sequence: CASSEPTSGSWNEQFF. In DNA, the CDR3 is TGTGCCAGCAGCGAACCCACTAGCGGGTCTTGGAATGAGCAGTTCTTC.

The rearrangement uses TRBV4-1 and TRBJ2-5; 8 bases fit TRBD2. Germline CDR1 and CDR2: MGHRA and YSYEKL. The CDR3 runs to 21 residues. V trimming: 0 bases; J trimming: 4 bases; junction bases outside the gene matches: 22. The CDR3 here is CASSQDGYTGGPVRGLETQYF. The CDR3 region has the DNA TGCGCCAGCAGCCAAGACGGGTACACGGGGGGGCCGGTAAGGGGTCTAGAGACCCAGTACTTC.

The chain carries TRBV5-4 and TRBJ2-1; 7 nucleotides match TRBD1. The junction had 2 bases not matched to a gene; V was cut back by 5 bases and J by 3 bases. From germline, CDR1 is SGHNT and CDR2 YYREEE (reference sequence). The CDR3 runs to 13 residues. The CDR3 sequence: CASRQGVYNEQFF. The CDR3 DNA is TGTGCCAGCAGGCAGGGGGTCTACAATGAGCAGTTCTTC.

This chain connects TRBV19 to TRBJ2-3; D is possibly TRBD1 (6 bases). The CDR3 spans 15 residues. V lost 1 base and J lost 2, with 10 bases in between. CDR1 is LNHDA, CDR2 SQIVND, per germline (reference sequence). This CDR3 is CASSIGNRATDTQYF. The CDR3, as DNA: TGTGCCAGTAGTATAGGAAACAGGGCCACAGATACGCAGTATTTT.